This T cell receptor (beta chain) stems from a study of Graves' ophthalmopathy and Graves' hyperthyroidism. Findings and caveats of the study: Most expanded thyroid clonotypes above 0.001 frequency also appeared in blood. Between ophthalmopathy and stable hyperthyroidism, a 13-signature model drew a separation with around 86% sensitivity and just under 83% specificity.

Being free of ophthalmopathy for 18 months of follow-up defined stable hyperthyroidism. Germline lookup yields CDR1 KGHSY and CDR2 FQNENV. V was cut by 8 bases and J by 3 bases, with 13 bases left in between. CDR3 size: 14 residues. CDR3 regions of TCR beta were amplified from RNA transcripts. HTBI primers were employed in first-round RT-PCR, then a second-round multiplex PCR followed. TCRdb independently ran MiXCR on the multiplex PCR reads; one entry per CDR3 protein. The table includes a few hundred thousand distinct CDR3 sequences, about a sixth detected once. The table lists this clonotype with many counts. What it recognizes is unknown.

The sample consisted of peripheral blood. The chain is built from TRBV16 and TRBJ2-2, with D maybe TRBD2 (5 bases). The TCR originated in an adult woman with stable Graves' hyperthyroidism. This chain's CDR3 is CASCLWGDTGELFF. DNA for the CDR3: TGTGCCAGCTGCCTATGGGGAGACACCGGGGAGCTGTTTTTT.